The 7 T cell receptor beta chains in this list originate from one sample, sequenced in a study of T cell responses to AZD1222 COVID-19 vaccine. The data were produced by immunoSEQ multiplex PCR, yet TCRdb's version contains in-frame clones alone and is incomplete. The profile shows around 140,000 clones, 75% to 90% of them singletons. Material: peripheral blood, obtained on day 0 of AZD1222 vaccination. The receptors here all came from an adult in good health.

The CDR3 sequence is CASSLTSGISVRFF. For the CDR3, the DNA is TGCGCCAGCAGCTTGACTAGCGGGATAAGCGTTAGGTTCTTC. This chain uses TRBV5-1 with TRBJ2-1; 10 bases are shared with TRBD2. The CDR3 runs to 14 residues. V lost 1 base and J lost 15; bases outside the gene matches: 10. CDR1 and CDR2 from the germline V gene are SGHRS and YFSETQ. Full variable domain (remainder filled in from reference TRBV5-1 and TRBJ2-1): KAGVTQTPRYLIKTRGQQVTLSCSPISGHRSVSWYQQTPGQGLQFLFEYFSETQRNKGNFPGRFSGRQFSNSRSEMNVSTLELGDSALYLCASSLTSGISVRFFGPGTRLTVL.

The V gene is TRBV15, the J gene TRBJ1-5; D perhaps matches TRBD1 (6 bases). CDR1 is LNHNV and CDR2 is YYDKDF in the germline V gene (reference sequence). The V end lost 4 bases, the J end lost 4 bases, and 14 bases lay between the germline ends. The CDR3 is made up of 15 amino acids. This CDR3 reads CATSMSRQVNQPQHF. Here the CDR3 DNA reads TGTGCCACCAGCATGAGTCGACAGGTGAATCAGCCCCAGCATTTT.

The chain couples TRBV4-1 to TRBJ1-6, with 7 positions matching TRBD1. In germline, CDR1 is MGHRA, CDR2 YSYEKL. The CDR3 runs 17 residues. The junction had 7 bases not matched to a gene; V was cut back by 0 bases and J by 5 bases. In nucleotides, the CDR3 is TGCGCCAGCAGCCAAGAAGTACCGGGACAGCATAATTCACCCCTCCACTTT. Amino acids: CASSQEVPGQHNSPLHF.

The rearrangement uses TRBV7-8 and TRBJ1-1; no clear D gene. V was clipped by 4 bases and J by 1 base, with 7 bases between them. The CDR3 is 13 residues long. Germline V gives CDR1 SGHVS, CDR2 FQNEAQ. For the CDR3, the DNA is TGTGCCAGCAGCTCGGGCCCGAACACTGAAGCTTTCTTT. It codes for CASSSGPNTEAFF.

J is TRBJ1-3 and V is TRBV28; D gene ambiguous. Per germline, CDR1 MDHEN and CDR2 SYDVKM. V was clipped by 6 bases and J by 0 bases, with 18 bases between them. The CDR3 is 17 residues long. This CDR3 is CASSQAGQTSSGNTIYF. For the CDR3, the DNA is TGTGCCAGCAGCCAGGCGGGCCAGACGAGCTCTGGAAACACCATATATTTT.

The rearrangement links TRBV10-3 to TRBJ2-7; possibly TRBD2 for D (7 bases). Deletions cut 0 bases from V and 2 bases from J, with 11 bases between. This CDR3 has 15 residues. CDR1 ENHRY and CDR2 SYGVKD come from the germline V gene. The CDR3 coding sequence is TGTGCCATCAGTGAGTCGGGGGGGCCAACCTACGAGCAGTACTTC. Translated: CAISESGGPTYEQYF.

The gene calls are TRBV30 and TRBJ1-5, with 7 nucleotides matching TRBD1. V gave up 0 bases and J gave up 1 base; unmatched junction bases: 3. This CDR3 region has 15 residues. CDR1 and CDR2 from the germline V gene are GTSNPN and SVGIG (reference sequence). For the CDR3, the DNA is TGTGCCTGGAGTGTGACAGGGTCGAGCAATCAGCCCCAGCATTTT. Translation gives CAWSVTGSSNQPQHF.